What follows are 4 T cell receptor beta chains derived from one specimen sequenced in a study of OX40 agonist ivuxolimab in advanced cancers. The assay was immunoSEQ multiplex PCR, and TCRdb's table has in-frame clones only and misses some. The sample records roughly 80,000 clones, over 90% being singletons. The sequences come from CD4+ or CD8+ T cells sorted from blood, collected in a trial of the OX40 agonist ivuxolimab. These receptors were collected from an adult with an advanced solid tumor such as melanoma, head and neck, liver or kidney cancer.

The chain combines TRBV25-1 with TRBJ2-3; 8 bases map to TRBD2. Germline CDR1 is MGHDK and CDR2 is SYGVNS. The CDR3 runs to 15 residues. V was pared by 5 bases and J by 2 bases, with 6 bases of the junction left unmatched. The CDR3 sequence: CASSFPGGLTDTQYF. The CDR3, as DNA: TGTGCCAGCAGTTTTCCGGGGGGGCTCACAGATACGCAGTATTTT.

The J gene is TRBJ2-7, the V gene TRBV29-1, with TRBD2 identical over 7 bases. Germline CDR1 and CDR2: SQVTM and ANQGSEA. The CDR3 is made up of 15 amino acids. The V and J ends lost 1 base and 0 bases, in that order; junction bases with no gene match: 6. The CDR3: CSVEVGREASYEQYF. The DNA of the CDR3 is TGCAGCGTTGAAGTAGGACGGGAGGCCTCCTACGAGCAGTACTTC.

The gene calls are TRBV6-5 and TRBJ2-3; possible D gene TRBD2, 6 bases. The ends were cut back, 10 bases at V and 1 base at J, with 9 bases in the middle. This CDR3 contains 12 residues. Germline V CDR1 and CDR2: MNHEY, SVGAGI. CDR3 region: CATLAGTDTQYF. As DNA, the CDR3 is TGTGCCACCTTAGCGGGCACAGATACGCAGTATTTT.

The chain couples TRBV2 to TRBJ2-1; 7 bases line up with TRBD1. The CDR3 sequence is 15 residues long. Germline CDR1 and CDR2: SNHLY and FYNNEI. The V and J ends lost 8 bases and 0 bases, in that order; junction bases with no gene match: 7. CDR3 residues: CASLQGYASYNEQFF. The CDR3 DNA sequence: TGTGCCAGCCTACAGGGGTATGCCTCCTACAATGAGCAGTTCTTC.